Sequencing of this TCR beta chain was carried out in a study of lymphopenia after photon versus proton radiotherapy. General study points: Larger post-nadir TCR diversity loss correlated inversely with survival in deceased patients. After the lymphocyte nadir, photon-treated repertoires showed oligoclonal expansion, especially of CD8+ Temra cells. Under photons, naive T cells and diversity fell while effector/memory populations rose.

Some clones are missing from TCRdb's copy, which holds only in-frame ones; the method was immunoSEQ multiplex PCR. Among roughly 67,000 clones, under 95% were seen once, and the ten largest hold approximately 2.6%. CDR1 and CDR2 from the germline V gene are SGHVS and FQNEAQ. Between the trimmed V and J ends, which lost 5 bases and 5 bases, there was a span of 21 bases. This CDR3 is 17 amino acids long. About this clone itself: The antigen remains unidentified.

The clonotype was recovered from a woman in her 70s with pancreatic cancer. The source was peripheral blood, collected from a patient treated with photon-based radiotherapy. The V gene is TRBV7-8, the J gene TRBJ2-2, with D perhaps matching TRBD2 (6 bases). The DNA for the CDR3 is TGTGCCAGCAGCCTTGGACGGGGAAGGCTAGCGACCGGGGAGCTGTTTTTT. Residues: CASSLGRGRLATGELFF.